This T cell receptor (beta chain) was sequenced in a study of cytomegalovirus exposure and HLA in healthy donors (dated by TCRdb to between 2016 and 2019). In terms of the full investigation: In an earlier analysis of 450 to 750 of the donors, 276 Gb of sequence data and 95 million to 130 million unique TCR beta sequences from roughly 190 million T cells were reported. Approximately 300 gigabases of sequencing data and 70 million to 95 million unique TCR sequences made up an early release that covered approximately 650 HLA-typed donors. Of the roughly 420 genotyped donors, 80% to 90% were placed in the genetic ancestry cluster associated with self-reported Caucasian donors. The study aimed to test whether signatures of past pathogen exposure could be identified by cataloging public T cell receptors. The study profiled the T cell repertoires of about 640 subjects by immunosequencing and related them to cytomegalovirus serostatus. A separate validation cohort of about 110 different subjects was used in addition to the roughly 620-subject first cohort. To predict cytomegalovirus infection status, the study brought together high-throughput TCR immunosequencing, statistical association of individual TCRs with disease status, and machine learning. A later analysis re-examined previously published TCR beta repertoires from just over 650 donors and added high-resolution HLA genotyping to investigate patterns of TCR occurrence. The later analysis used no new phenotypic data to find candidate immune exposures, relying instead on TCR beta sequences and their occurrence across donors. To decide whether each TCR beta V gene segment behaved as functional or pseudogenic, an earlier analysis of some 600 of the donors relied on high-throughput TCR beta sequencing. Donor age, sex, ethnicity and CMV serostatus were compiled alongside the repertoire data. In a later genetic analysis, genome-wide SNP genotypes for about 65% of the roughly 670 donors were used, and that subset was treated as a discovery cohort. All discovery cohort repertoires had been generated using a single sequencing platform. HLA typing included class I and class II loci at four-digit resolution. The number of typed donors differed by locus: 629-630 for A, B, C, DRB1 and DQB1; approximately 520 for DQA1; over 600 for DPA1; and roughly 470 for DPB1. A handful of DR-DQ haplotypes were handled as single units for association and clustering because linkage in the cohort was strong. Among 398 genotyped donors of the cohort, an average of about 220,000 unique TCR beta nucleotide sequences was sequenced per donor, of which about 18% were non-productive. General study outcomes and caveats: The 87-base-pair reads could not distinguish some IMGT-functional V segments, including TRBV6-2 and TRBV6-3, so those segments were excluded. A further reported finding was that TCR beta sequences accurately predicted the HLA-A and HLA-B alleles for most subjects in the first cohort. The authors suggested that the approach could potentially be extended to other disease states and immunological phenotypes. Three of the identified cytomegalovirus-associated TCR beta chains were confirmed in vitro to be specific for cytomegalovirus antigens. The study gave a list of roughly 150 TCR beta chains associated with cytomegalovirus. In a later analysis, TCR association rates were found to vary across HLA loci, with the most associated TCRs seen for DRB1 alleles and the fewest for HLA-C alleles. Strong co-occurrence of HLA alleles, especially DR and DQ, made assigning TCR associations to individual alleles difficult. Linkage disequilibrium might explain the correlated functional status among segregating V segments, but an unknown experimental factor could not be excluded. At a false discovery rate of 0.05, a later analysis linked around 15,000 TCR beta sequences to specific HLA alleles. In a later analysis, HLA-associated TCR beta chains showed more clonal expansion and lower generation probabilities than non-associated chains that were equally common. According to a later genetic analysis, donors in an Asian-associated ancestry cluster had fewer N-insertions in productive TCRs than the approximately 710-donor mean. Because HLA typing was missing for some donors at each locus, association tests included only the typed subset. Across donors, most TCR sequences were observed very rarely, whereas some public TCRs were present in many individuals. Presence/absence analyses assumed roughly uniform sequencing depth across donors, an assumption that may not hold. Because counts were too low, about 18 rarely observed V segments, including chromosome 9 orphons, were excluded from the earlier analysis of some 590 of the donors. A cluster of highly shared sequence variants was judged likely to be a technical artifact of the sequencing pipeline. The only immune exposure information available for the cohort was CMV serostatus. According to a later analysis, parvovirus B19, influenza, CMV and Epstein-Barr virus appeared linked to several top co-occurrence clusters. In a later analysis, most CMV-associated TCR beta chains were found to appear HLA-restricted, with HLA associations seemingly driven largely by CMV exposure. Broadly in line with IMGT annotations, most TCR beta V segments showed up in productive rearrangements about 87% or about 30% of the time in an earlier analysis of 450 to 600 of the donors. The classifier was reported to diagnose cytomegalovirus status with high specificity and sensitivity in both the original and validation cohorts. An association between a missense DCLRE1C variant and V-gene and J-gene trimming of TCR beta chains was found in a later genetic analysis and replicated in an independent cohort. Only TCR beta chains were sequenced in this cohort, and the absence of alpha or paired-chain data limited detectable features.

On this clone: The antigen this receptor binds is unknown. The sample holds no much larger clone one base away, and base qualities are not on file.

The cohort consisted of some 730 healthy bone marrow donors. All cohort members were sampled while nominally healthy, although unrecorded immune exposures were likely present. The donor was CMV seropositive and was included in the group of some 290 seropositive cohort members. A peripheral blood sample was provided by each donor, and peripheral blood mononuclear cells were used for TCR beta sequencing. Genomic DNA was extracted from the blood cell samples with the Qiagen DNeasy Blood Extraction Kit. According to the germline V gene, CDR1 reads SGHRS and CDR2 reads YFSETQ. V is pared back by 3 bases and J by 8 bases, with 8 bases lying between the germline termini. Inclusive of the bounding cysteine and phenylalanine, the CDR3 is 11 residues long. CDR3 DNA is the only sequence kept; it has 33 bases, read in frame from the first base. Libraries were prepared through the immunoSEQ multiplex PCR assay. The multiplex PCR relied on a mix of 60 forward primers for TCR Vbeta segments and 13 reverse primers for TCR Jbeta segments. A multiplex PCR assay on genomic DNA amplified the CDR3 region of rearranged TCR beta genes. On the Illumina HiSeq System, the amplified TCR beta libraries were sequenced as 87-base-pair reads. Under the source paper's analysis protocol: In a later analysis, tens of millions of unique TCR beta chains were counted across the 500 to 850 repertoires, and around 10 million of these chains were shared by at least two donors. A nearest-neighbor algorithm error-corrected the raw reads and collapsed the reads into unique sequences, merging closely related sequences to remove PCR and sequencing errors. Alignment of CDR3 sequences to IMGT reference sequences was used to assign V, D and J gene segments. For a sequence to be retained, at least a six-nucleotide match to both a V gene segment and a J gene segment was required. A rearrangement was called productive if the CDR3 had no stop codons and remained in frame with V and J, and every other rearrangement was called non-productive. CDR3 was defined by IMGT convention, running from the second conserved V-encoded cysteine to the conserved J-encoded phenylalanine. The earlier analysis of more than 450 of the donors excluded sequences that lacked an unambiguous match to a single V gene segment. An earlier analysis of almost 600 of the donors classified V segments as functional when productive rearrangements were above 56.7% and as segregating when the standard deviation between donors was above 5%. To diagnose cytomegalovirus status from the catalog of TCR beta chain sequences, a statistical classification framework was built. In a later analysis, V and J genes were assigned by comparing TCR nucleotide sequences against IMGT/GENE-DB human TR gene sequences. Using the TCRdist pipeline, a later analysis assigned CDR3 sequences along with most-parsimonious VDJ recombination scenarios. In a later analysis, each TCR beta chain was defined by its CDR3 amino acid sequence together with its V-gene family, and reads lacking a unique V-gene family were excluded. In a later analysis, fewer than 650 highly shared, low-generation-probability nucleotide sequences were removed to address suspected cross-contamination and a sequencing artifact. In a later analysis, a clonal expansion index for each public chain was calculated from normalized within-repertoire ranks of inferred template counts. In a later analysis, generation probabilities were computed with a VDJ recombination model fitted to out-of-frame rearrangements, and the resulting probabilities were checked against IGoR. In a later analysis, TCR-TCR, TCR-HLA and TCR-CMV co-occurrence was scored with hypergeometric tests, and a repertoire-size bias correction was applied to TCR pairs. False discovery rates were estimated in a later analysis by permuting HLA or CMV assignments 20 times. In a later analysis, co-occurring TCRs were grouped with DBSCAN, and TCRdist sequence similarity was added when clustering was performed within HLA-allele-positive subsets. Repertoires with fewer than 30,000 or more than 120,000 public chains, plus five repertoires with anomalous nucleotide sharing, were excluded from co-occurrence clustering. TCRdb took this table from immuneACCESS and kept in-frame rearrangements with V and J called. Such tables lack part of the clones; where checked against another copy, unresolved V genes explain under half of the gap, and the rest is unexplained. V and J calls and clone size are those listed in that table; D and trimming were worked out from the DNA. The sample yields about 160,000 clones; around 80% were counted once. The biggest ten clones account for approximately 7% of the sample.

The rearrangement combines TRBV5-1 with TRBJ1-1, with no reliable assignment of the D segment. The TCR originated in a woman aged 25 to 39 in good health and CMV-seropositive. The sample consisted of PBMCs. The CDR3 in this case is CASSSVREAFF. The bases read TGCGCCAGCAGCTCGGTAAGAGAAGCTTTCTTT.